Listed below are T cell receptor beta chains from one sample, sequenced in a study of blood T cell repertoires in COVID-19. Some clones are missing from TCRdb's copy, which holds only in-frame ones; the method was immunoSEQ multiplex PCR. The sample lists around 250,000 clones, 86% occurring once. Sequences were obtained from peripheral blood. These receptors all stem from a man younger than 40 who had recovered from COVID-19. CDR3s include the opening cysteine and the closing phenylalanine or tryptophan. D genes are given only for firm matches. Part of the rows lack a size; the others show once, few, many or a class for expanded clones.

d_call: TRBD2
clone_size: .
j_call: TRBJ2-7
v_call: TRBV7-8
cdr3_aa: CASIGTSFGEQYF
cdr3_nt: TGTGCCAGCATCGGGACTAGCTTTGGCGAGCAGTACTTC

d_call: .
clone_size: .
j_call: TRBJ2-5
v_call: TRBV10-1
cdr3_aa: CASSRTVQETQYF
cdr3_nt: TGCGCCAGCAGTCGGACAGTACAAGAGACCCAGTACTTC

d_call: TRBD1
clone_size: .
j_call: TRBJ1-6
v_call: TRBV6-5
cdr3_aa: CASRRTGRNSPLHF
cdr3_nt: TGTGCCAGCAGAAGGACAGGGCGGAATTCACCCCTCCACTTT

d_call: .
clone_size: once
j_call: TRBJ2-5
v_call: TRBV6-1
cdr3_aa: CASSDLDFQETQYF
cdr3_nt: TGTGCCAGCAGTGACCTCGACTTTCAAGAGACCCAGTACTTC

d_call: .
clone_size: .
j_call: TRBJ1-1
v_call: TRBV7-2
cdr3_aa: CASSLMTEEAFF
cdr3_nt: TGTGCCAGCAGCTTAATGACAGAAGAAGCTTTCTTT

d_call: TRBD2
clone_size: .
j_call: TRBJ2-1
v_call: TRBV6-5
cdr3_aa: CASSQSGGAYNEQFF
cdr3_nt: TGTGCCAGCAGTCAGAGCGGGGGGGCCTACAATGAGCAGTTCTTC

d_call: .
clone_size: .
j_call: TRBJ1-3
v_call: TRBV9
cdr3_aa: CASSVGVQLSGNTIYF
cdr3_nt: TGTGCCAGCAGCGTAGGGGTACAGCTCTCTGGAAACACCATATATTTT

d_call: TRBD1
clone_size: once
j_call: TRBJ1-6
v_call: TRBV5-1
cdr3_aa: CASSRGQWDGSPLHF
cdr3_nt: TGCGCCAGCAGCAGGGGACAGTGGGACGGTTCACCCCTCCACTTT

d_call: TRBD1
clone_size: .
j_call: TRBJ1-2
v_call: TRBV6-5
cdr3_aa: CASSYGTGDGYGYTF
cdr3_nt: TGTGCCAGCAGTTACGGGACAGGGGATGGGTATGGCTACACCTTC

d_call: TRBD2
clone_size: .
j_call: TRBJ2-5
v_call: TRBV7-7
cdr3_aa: CASSLGSGGPRETQYF
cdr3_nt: TGTGCCAGCAGCTTAGGGAGCGGGGGGCCGCGTGAGACCCAGTACTTC

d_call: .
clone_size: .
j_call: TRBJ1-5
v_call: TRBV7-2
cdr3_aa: CASSPRVYQPQHF
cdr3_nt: TGTGCCAGCAGCCCCCGTGTCTATCAGCCCCAGCATTTT

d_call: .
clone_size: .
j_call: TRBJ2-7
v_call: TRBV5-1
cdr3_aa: CASSLQQGAYEQYF
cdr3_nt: TGCGCCAGCAGCTTGCAGCAGGGTGCCTACGAGCAGTACTTC

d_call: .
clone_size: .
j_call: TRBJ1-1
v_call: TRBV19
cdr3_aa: CASSIYVNTEAFF
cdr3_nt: TGTGCCAGTAGTATTTATGTGAACACTGAAGCTTTCTTT

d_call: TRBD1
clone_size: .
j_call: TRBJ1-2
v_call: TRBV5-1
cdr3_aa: CASSLGQGAFNYGYTF
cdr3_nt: TGCGCCAGCAGCTTAGGACAGGGGGCGTTCAACTATGGCTACACCTTC

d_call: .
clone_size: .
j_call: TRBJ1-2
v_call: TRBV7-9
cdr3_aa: CASSSGAIYYGYTF
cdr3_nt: TGTGCCAGCAGCAGCGGGGCCATCTACTATGGCTACACCTTC

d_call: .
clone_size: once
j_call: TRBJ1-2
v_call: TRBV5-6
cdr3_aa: CASSWGGGYTF
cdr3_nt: TGTGCCAGCAGCTGGGGAGGAGGCTACACCTTC

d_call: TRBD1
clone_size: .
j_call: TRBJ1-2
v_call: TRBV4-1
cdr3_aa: CASRRGTGEGYGYTF
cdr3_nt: TGCGCCAGCAGGAGAGGGACAGGGGAGGGCTATGGCTACACCTTC

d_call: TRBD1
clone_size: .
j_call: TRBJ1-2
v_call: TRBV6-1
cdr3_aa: CASSEAHRDRGYGYTF
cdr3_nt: TGTGCCAGCAGTGAAGCGCACCGGGACAGGGGTTATGGCTACACCTTC

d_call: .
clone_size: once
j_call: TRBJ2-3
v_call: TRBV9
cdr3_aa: CASNREGGTDTQYF
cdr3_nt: TGTGCCAGCAACCGCGAGGGGGGCACAGATACGCAGTATTTT

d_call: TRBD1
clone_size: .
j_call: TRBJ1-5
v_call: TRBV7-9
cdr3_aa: CASSQTGGQPQHF
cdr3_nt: TGTGCCAGCAGCCAGACAGGGGGGCAGCCCCAGCATTTT

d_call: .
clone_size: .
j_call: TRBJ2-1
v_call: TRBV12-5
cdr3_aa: CASGSFGGNPSNEQFF
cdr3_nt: TGTGCTAGTGGTTCCTTCGGGGGAAACCCTTCCAATGAGCAGTTCTTC

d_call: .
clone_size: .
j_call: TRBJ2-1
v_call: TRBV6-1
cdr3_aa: CASSEARTSVSLNDEQFF
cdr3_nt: TGTGCCAGCAGTGAAGCGCGGACATCGGTAAGCCTGAACGATGAGCAGTTCTTC

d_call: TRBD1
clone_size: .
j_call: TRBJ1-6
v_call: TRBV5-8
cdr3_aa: CASSVTGTGGPLHF
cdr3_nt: TGTGCCAGCAGCGTCACCGGGACAGGAGGACCCCTCCACTTT

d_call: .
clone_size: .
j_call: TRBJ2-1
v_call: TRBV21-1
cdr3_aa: CARIRYADNEQFF
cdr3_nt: TGTGCCAGGATCCGGTACGCGGACAATGAGCAGTTCTTC

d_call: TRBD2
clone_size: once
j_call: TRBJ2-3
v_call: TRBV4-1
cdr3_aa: CASSQEELAIPHHTQYF
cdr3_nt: TGCGCCAGCAGCCAAGAAGAACTAGCGATACCCCACCATACGCAGTATTTT

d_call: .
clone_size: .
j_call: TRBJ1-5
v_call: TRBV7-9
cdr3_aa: CASSLVGGGQPQHF
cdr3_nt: TGTGCCAGCAGCTTAGTGGGGGGGGGCCAGCCCCAGCATTTT

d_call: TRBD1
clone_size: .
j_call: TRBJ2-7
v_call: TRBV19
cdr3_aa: CASSSRSPDRAENYEQYF
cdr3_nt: TGTGCCAGTAGTTCCCGAAGCCCGGACAGGGCGGAAAACTACGAGCAGTACTTC

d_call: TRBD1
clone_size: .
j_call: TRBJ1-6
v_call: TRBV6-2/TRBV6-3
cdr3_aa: CASSYFRDRGVSPLHF
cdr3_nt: TGTGCCAGCAGTTACTTCCGGGACAGGGGGGTTTCACCCCTCCACTTT

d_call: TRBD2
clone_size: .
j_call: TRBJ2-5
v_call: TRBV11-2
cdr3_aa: CASSFWTSGEETQYF
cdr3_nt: TGTGCCAGCAGCTTCTGGACTAGCGGGGAAGAGACCCAGTACTTC

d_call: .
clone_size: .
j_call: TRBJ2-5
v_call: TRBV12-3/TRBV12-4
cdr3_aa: CASSWERETQYF
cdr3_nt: TGTGCCAGCAGTTGGGAGCGCGAGACCCAGTACTTC

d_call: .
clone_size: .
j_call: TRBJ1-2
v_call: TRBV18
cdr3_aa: CASSQAPANYGYTF
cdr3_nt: TGTGCCAGCTCACAAGCCCCGGCTAACTATGGCTACACCTTC

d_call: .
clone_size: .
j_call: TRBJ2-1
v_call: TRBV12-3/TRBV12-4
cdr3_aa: CASSLGGAEQFF
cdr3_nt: TGTGCCAGCAGTTTGGGGGGGGCTGAGCAGTTCTTC

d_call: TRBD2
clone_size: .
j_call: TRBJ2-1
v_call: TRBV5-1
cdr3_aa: CASSLGLAVSYNEQFF
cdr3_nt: TGCGCCAGCAGCTTGGGACTAGCGGTTTCCTACAATGAGCAGTTCTTC

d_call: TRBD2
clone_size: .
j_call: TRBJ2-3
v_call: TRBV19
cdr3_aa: CASSQVAGTDTQYF
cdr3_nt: TGTGCCAGTAGTCAGGTAGCGGGTACAGATACGCAGTATTTT

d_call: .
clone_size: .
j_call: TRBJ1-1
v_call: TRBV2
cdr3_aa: CASSVRQEYTEAFF
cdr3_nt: TGTGCCAGCAGTGTGAGACAGGAATACACTGAAGCTTTCTTT

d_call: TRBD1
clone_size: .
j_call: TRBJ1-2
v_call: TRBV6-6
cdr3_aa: CASSLDREEIHTF
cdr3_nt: TGTGCCAGCAGCTTGGACAGGGAAGAGATCCACACCTTC

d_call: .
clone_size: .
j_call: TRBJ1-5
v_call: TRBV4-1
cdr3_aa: CASSLYQVQPQHF
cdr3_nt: TGCGCCAGCAGCCTTTACCAGGTCCAGCCCCAGCATTTT

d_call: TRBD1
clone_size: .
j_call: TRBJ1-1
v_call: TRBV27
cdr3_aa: CASLTGTGVFF
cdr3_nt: TGTGCCAGCTTAACCGGGACAGGGGTTTTCTTT

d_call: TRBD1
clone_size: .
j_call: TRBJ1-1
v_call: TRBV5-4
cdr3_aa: CASSPRTGGSEAFF
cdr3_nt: TGTGCCAGCAGCCCACGGACAGGGGGCTCTGAAGCTTTCTTT

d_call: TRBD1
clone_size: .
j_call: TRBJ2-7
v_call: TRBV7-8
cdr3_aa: CASSLVGQGAREQYF
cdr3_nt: TGTGCCAGCAGCTTAGTGGGACAGGGGGCGCGGGAGCAGTACTTC

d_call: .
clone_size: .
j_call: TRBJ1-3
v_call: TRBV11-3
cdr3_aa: CASSTYSGNTIYF
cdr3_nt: TGTGCCAGCAGCACATACTCTGGAAACACCATATATTTT

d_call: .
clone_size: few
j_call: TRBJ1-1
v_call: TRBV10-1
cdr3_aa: CASSESGRDTEAFF
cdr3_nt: TGCGCCAGCAGTGAGTCTGGGAGGGACACTGAAGCTTTCTTT

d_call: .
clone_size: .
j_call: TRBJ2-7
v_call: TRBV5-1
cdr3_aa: CASSESGTPTYEQYF
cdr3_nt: TGCGCCAGCAGCGAGTCCGGGACACCCACCTACGAGCAGTACTTC

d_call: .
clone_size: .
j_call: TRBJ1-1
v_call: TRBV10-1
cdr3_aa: CASSSGAEKAFF
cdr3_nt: TGCGCCAGCAGTTCAGGGGCAGAGAAAGCTTTCTTT

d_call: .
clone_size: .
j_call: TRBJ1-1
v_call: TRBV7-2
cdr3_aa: CASSGGVLNTEAFF
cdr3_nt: TGTGCCAGCAGCGGAGGGGTCTTGAACACTGAAGCTTTCTTT

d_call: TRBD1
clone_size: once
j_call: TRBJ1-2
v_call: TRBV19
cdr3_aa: CASLPAGGFNYGYTF
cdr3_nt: TGTGCCAGTTTGCCAGCAGGGGGTTTCAACTATGGCTACACCTTC

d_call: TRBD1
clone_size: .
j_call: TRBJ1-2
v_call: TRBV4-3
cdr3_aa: CASSPAYGTGELNYGYTF
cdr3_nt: TGCGCCAGCAGCCCGGCTTACGGGACAGGAGAGTTAAACTATGGCTACACCTTC

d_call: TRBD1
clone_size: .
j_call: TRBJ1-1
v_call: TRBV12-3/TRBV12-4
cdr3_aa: CASSPRGDRAAFF
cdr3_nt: TGTGCCAGCAGTCCCCGCGGGGACAGGGCGGCTTTCTTT

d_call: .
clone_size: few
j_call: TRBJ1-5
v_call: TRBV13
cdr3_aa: CASSLEGQPQHF
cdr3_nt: TGTGCCAGCAGCTTGGAGGGTCAGCCCCAGCATTTT

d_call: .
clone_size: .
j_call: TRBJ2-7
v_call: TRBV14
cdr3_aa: CASGSGYYEQYF
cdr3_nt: TGTGCCAGCGGTTCAGGGTACTACGAGCAGTACTTC

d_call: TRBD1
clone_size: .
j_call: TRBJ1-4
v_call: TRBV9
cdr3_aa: CASSVDAGGGEKLFF
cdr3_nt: TGTGCCAGCAGCGTCGACGCAGGGGGTGGTGAAAAACTGTTTTTT

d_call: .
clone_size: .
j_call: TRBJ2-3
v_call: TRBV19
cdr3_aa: CASRFRQVTDTQYF
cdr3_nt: TGTGCCAGTAGATTTCGACAGGTCACAGATACGCAGTATTTT

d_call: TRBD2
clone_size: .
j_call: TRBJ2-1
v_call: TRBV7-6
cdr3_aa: CASSLLAGGPPHEQFF
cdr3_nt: TGTGCCAGCAGCCTTCTAGCGGGGGGGCCTCCCCATGAGCAGTTCTTC

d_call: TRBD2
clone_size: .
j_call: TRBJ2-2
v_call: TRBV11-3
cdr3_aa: CASSTPGGAQVGELFF
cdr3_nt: TGTGCCAGCAGCACCCCGGGGGGGGCACAGGTCGGGGAGCTGTTTTTT

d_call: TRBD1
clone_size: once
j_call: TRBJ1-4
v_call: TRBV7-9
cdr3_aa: CASSLADRQGRVLFF
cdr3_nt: TGTGCCAGCAGCTTAGCAGATAGACAGGGTCGAGTCCTGTTTTTT

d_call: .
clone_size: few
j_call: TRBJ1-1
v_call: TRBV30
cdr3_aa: CAWRTESAEAFF
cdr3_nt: TGTGCCTGGAGGACGGAGTCGGCTGAAGCTTTCTTT